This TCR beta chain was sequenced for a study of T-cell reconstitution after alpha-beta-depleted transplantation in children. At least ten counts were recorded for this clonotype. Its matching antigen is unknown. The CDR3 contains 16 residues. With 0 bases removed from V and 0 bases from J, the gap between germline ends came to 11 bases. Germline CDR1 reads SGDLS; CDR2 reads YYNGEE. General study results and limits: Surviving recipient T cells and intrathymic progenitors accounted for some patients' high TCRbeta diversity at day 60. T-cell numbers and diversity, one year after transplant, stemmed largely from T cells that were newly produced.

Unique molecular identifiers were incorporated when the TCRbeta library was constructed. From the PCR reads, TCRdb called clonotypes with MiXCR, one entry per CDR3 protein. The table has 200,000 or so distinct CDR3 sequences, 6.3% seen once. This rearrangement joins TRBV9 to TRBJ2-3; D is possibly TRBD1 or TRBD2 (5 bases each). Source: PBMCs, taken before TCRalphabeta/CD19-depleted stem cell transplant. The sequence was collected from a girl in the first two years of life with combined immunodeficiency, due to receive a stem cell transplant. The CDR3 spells CASSVDPGTSTDTQYF. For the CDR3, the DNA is TGTGCCAGCAGCGTAGACCCCGGGACCAGCACAGATACGCAGTATTTT.